These 14 T cell receptor beta chains share one sample of origin, sequenced in a study of cytomegalovirus exposure and HLA in healthy donors. The primer mix had 60 Vbeta and 13 Jbeta primers. TCRdb's table, derived via immunoSEQ multiplex PCR, lists solely in-frame clones and lacks some. The sample yields over 150,000 clones, roughly four fifths seen once. The sample comprised PBMCs. The receptors were sampled from a woman aged 45-60 years in good health and CMV-seropositive.

This chain uses TRBV5-4 with TRBJ1-1, with TRBD1 matching 9 bases. The germline V gene has CDR1 SGHNT and CDR2 YYREEE (reference sequence). V dropped 6 bases and J dropped 1; count of bases not matched to a gene: 7. CDR3 length: 15 residues. The CDR3 is CASTGTGITNTEAFF. CDR3 in DNA: TGTGCCAGCACCGGGACAGGGATAACGAACACTGAAGCTTTCTTT.

The genes are TRBV5-4 and TRBJ2-4; TRBD2 is a possible D gene (6 bases). The V gene's germline CDR1 is SGHNT and CDR2 YYREEE (reference sequence). CDR3 size: 14 residues. Deletions cut 4 bases from V and 6 bases from J, with 14 bases between. CDR3 protein: CASSPARGGNIQYF. The CDR3 DNA reads as TGTGCCAGCAGCCCCGCGCGGGGTGGAAACATTCAGTACTTC.

The CDR3 DNA follows: TGTGCCAGCAGTTACGGGGGGACAGGGGACTACGAGCAGTACTTC. This sequence encodes CASSYGGTGDYEQYF. The chain joins TRBV6-6 to TRBJ2-7; 10 positions match TRBD1. The trim removed 2 bases at V and 3 bases at J, leaving 4 bases unmatched. CDR3 length: 15 residues. Per germline, CDR1 MNHNY and CDR2 SVGAGI (reference sequence).

This clone was seen a few times. The V gene is TRBV5-1, the J gene TRBJ1-2; possibly TRBD1 for D (6 bases). Germline V gene lookup returns CDR1 SGHRS and CDR2 YFSETQ. Trimming shortened V by 0 bases and J by 8 bases, and 14 bases separated the two germline ends. The CDR3 is 14 residues long. CDR3: CASSLAAGAEGYTF. The CDR3 coding sequence is TGCGCCAGCAGCTTGGCGGCAGGGGCTGAGGGCTACACCTTC.

CDR3 bases: TGCGCCAGCAGCTTAGGCGTGGCAGGGGAGGAGCAGTACTTC. It yields the protein CASSLGVAGEEQYF. This chain uses TRBV5-1 with TRBJ2-7; TRBD1 might be the D (6 bases). CDR1 and CDR2 from the germline V gene are SGHRS and YFSETQ. This CDR3 is built from 14 residues. Trimming left V 2 bases short and J 7 bases short, with 16 bases between.

In this sample, this clone turned up a few times. The CDR3 nucleotides are TGCAGCGTTACAGGGTCCGATCAGCCCCAGCATTTT. Translation: CSVTGSDQPQHF. The chain is built from TRBV29-1 and TRBJ1-5, with D possibly being TRBD1 (6 bases). This CDR3 region has 12 residues. V shed 5 bases and J shed 5 bases, with 10 bases lying between them. Germline CDR1 reads SQVTM; CDR2 reads ANQGSEA.

This clone was recorded only once. V is TRBV7-8 and J is TRBJ2-5; TRBD1 matches 7 bases. V lost 4 bases to trimming and J lost 1 base; unmatched junction nucleotides: 0. The CDR3 covers 13 residues. CDR1 is SGHVS and CDR2 is FQNEAQ in the germline V gene. As DNA, the CDR3 is TGTGCCAGCAGCTGGGACAGCCAAGAGACCCAGTACTTC. It translates to CASSWDSQETQYF.

The chain recombines TRBV5-5 with TRBJ1-5; possibly TRBD1 for D (6 bases). The V gene's germline CDR1 is SGHKS and CDR2 YYEKEE (reference sequence). V dropped 4 bases and J dropped 5 bases, with 13 bases sitting between them. This CDR3 spans 14 amino acids. CDR3 sequence reads: CASSVYRDDQPQHF. Written as DNA, the CDR3 is TGTGCCAGCAGCGTCTACAGGGACGATCAGCCCCAGCATTTT. The whole variable domain, filled in from reference TRBV5-5 and TRBJ1-5, reads DAGVTQSPTHLIKTRGQQVTLRCSPISGHKSVSWYQQVLGQGPQFIFQYYEKEERGRGNFPDRFSARQFPNYSSELNVNALLLGDSALYLCASSVYRDDQPQHFGDGTRLSIL.

The chain uses TRBV6-5 and TRBJ2-2; no reliable D call. The CDR3 is 15 residues long. The germline V gene encodes CDR1 MNHEY and CDR2 SVGAGI. V lost 6 bases and J lost 0, with 11 bases in between. This CDR3 reads CASRSRLTNTGELFF. The DNA for the CDR3 is TGTGCCAGCAGGTCCAGACTGACGAACACCGGGGAGCTGTTTTTT.

This chain connects TRBV28 to TRBJ2-2; maybe TRBD2 (5 bases). The CDR3 spans 16 residues. Trimming took 8 bases from V and 0 from J, leaving 16 bases between them. Germline V gene data show CDR1 as MDHEN and CDR2 as SYDVKM. The CDR3 loop is CASGPLGSSNTGELFF. In nucleotides, the CDR3 is TGTGCCAGCGGTCCACTAGGGAGCTCGAACACCGGGGAGCTGTTTTTT.

The chain combines TRBV10-3 with TRBJ2-2, with TRBD1 matching over 7 bases. From germline, CDR1 is ENHRY and CDR2 SYGVKD. The CDR3 loop spans 15 amino acids. V lost 4 bases, J lost 3 bases, and 5 bases stayed unmatched. CDR3 loop: CAISGRTGDTGELFF. CDR3 DNA sequence: TGTGCCATCAGTGGTAGGACAGGCGACACCGGGGAGCTGTTTTTT.

The rearrangement uses TRBV7-9 and TRBJ2-2; possibly TRBD2 for D (6 bases). CDR1 is SEHNR, CDR2 FQNEAQ, per germline (reference sequence). The ends were cut back, 1 base at V and 6 bases at J, with 9 bases in the middle. The CDR3 loop spans 14 amino acids. Here the CDR3 DNA reads TGTGCCAGCAGCTTAGTACTAGCCGCCGGGGAGCTGTTTTTT. This gives the protein CASSLVLAAGELFF.

This clone was detected a few times. The rearrangement uses TRBV28 and TRBJ1-4, with a possible D match to TRBD1 (6 bases). The CDR3 runs 15 residues. CDR1 is MDHEN, CDR2 SYDVKM, per germline. V was trimmed by 2 bases and J by 0 bases, leaving 7 bases between them. Here the CDR3 reads CASSLRTATNEKLFF. CDR3 in DNA: TGTGCCAGCAGTTTACGGACAGCAACTAATGAAAAACTGTTTTTT.

The V call is TRBV6-6, the J call TRBJ2-4; the match to TRBD2 covers 8 bases. The germline V gene encodes CDR1 MNHNY and CDR2 SVGAGI (reference sequence). The CDR3 is 13 residues long. CDR3 region: CASGGGAKNIQYF. The CDR3 DNA reads as TGTGCTTCCGGGGGGGGCGCCAAAAACATTCAGTACTTC.